This note documents a single T cell receptor beta chain sequence. Antigen specificity is unknown. The PCR was carried out with 60 Vbeta primers and 13 Jbeta primers. The data were produced by immunoSEQ multiplex PCR, yet TCRdb's version contains in-frame clones alone and is incomplete. The sample table includes around 70,000 clones. The junction had 7 bases not matched to a gene; V was cut back by 1 base and J by 4 bases. CDR1 and CDR2 from the germline V gene are LNHNV and YYDKDF (reference sequence). The CDR3 is made up of 16 amino acids. This record comes from a study of cytomegalovirus exposure and HLA in healthy donors. Study conclusions and caveats: Roughly even sequencing depth across donors was the assumption behind the presence/absence analyses.

The clonotype was recovered from a boy between 10 and 17 years old in good health and CMV-seronegative. The sample comprised PBMCs. The chain uses TRBV15 and TRBJ2-1; TRBD1 agrees at 7 bases. CDR3 coding DNA: TGTGCCACCAGCAGAGTCCAGAGACAGGGATACAATGAGCAGTTCTTC. It translates to CATSRVQRQGYNEQFF.